This T cell receptor (beta chain) stems from a study of blood T cell repertoires in COVID-19. As for the study in general: Sites in the United States, Italy and Spain provided acute and convalescent COVID-19 samples. From T cells, B-cell-depleted T cells, or PBMCs came the material, which was cDNA or gDNA.

CDR1 SGHTA and CDR2 FQGNSA come from the germline V gene. The V gene end was trimmed by 4 bases and the J gene end by 8 bases; junction bases not matched to a gene: 11. The CDR3 contains 16 residues. Data came from immunoSEQ multiplex PCR; TCRdb stores just in-frame clones and leaves some out. The sample lists about 220,000 clones, roughly 84% seen once, with around 3.5% in the top ten. This TCR was recovered from a woman aged 80 or over with acute or convalescent COVID-19. The source material was peripheral blood. This chain links TRBV7-2 with TRBJ2-1; 10 bases are a match to TRBD1. This CDR3 is CASSSRGGQGMYEQFF. The CDR3 DNA is TGTGCCAGCAGCTCCAGGGGGGGACAGGGGATGTATGAGCAGTTCTTC.